This passage covers 3 T cell receptor beta chains from one sample sequenced in a study of OX40 agonist ivuxolimab in advanced cancers. The table came from immunoSEQ multiplex PCR; TCRdb's copy has only in-frame clones and leaves some out. The sample has roughly 58,000 clones, approximately 90% seen once; the top ten hold around 0.76%. The starting material was CD4+ or CD8+ T cells sorted from blood, obtained in a trial of the OX40 agonist ivuxolimab. These receptors were obtained from an adult with an advanced solid tumor such as melanoma, head and neck, liver or kidney cancer.

The rearrangement joins TRBV7-3 to TRBJ2-3, with 9 nucleotides matching TRBD1. CDR3 length equals 15 residues. Germline V gene sequence: CDR1 SGHTA, CDR2 FQGTGA. The junction had 6 bases not matched to a gene; V was cut back by 5 bases and J by 3 bases. The CDR3 sequence: CASSPTGTGTDTQYF. In DNA form, the CDR3 reads TGTGCCAGCAGCCCAACAGGGACAGGGACAGATACGCAGTATTTT.

The gene calls are TRBV19 and TRBJ1-5; the D is unclear. V was trimmed by 5 bases and J by 0 bases, leaving 8 bases between them. The CDR3 spans 14 residues. CDR1 and CDR2 from the germline V gene are LNHDA and SQIVND (reference sequence). CDR3 protein: CASSAVSSNQPQHF. The CDR3 DNA reads as TGTGCCAGTAGTGCAGTGAGTAGCAATCAGCCCCAGCATTTT.

V gene TRBV2 combines with J gene TRBJ1-2; the match to TRBD1 covers 9 bases. Trimming removed 6 bases from V and 4 bases from J; junction bases left unmatched: 15. This CDR3 contains 17 residues. Germline CDR1 reads SNHLY; CDR2 reads FYNNEI. The CDR3: CASRRPPGQGPSYGYTF. The DNA for the CDR3 is TGTGCCAGCAGACGGCCCCCGGGACAGGGCCCCTCCTATGGCTACACCTTC.